This entry lists 16 T cell receptor beta chains sequenced from one sample in a study of T cell changes during pregnancy in multiple sclerosis. TCRdb's copy holds only in-frame clones and misses some; the assay was immunoSEQ multiplex PCR. The sample has 65,000 to 70,000 clones, around 92% seen once. The specimen comprised peripheral blood, sampled in the third trimester of pregnancy. Receptors were obtained from a female donor in good health, enrolled as a control in a pregnancy study.

The chain has TRBV7-2 and TRBJ2-1; 8 positions agree with TRBD2. Trimming took 6 bases from V and 10 from J; bases not matched to a gene: 17. The CDR3 contains 16 residues. The V gene's germline CDR1 is SGHTA and CDR2 FQGNSA. The CDR3 protein is CASRNTPGLGISEQFF. The CDR3 DNA reads as TGTGCCAGCAGAAATACACCGGGACTAGGAATCTCGGAGCAGTTCTTC.

This chain uses TRBV7-6 with TRBJ1-4; D gene unclear. CDR3 length equals 14 residues. Germline CDR1 is SGHVS and CDR2 is FNYEAQ. Trimming left V 3 bases short and J 5 bases short, with 10 bases between. The CDR3 nucleotides read TGTGCCAGCAGCTTGAGGCCGGAGAATGAAAAACTGTTTTTT. This encodes CASSLRPENEKLFF.

V and J are TRBV21-1 and TRBJ2-2; TRBD2 is taken as the D call from the table, unchecked against the DNA. TRBV21-1 is marked as a pseudogene. The CDR3 totals 13 residues. The CDR3 coding sequence is TGTGCCAGCAGCCTAACGCCGGGCGGGGAGCTGTTTTTT. Amino acid sequence: CASSLTPGGELFF.

The chain joins TRBV27 to TRBJ1-1; D unresolved. Germline CDR1 reads MNHEY; CDR2 reads SMNVEV (reference sequence). V lost 2 bases and J 1 base, leaving 8 bases between the germline ends. The CDR3 length is 14 residues. CDR3 amino acids: CASSLNFPNTEAFF. The CDR3 DNA sequence: TGTGCCAGCAGTTTAAACTTCCCGAACACTGAAGCTTTCTTT.

J is TRBJ2-5 and V is TRBV19, with D uncertain. V gave up 3 bases and J gave up 2 bases, with 7 bases separating them. CDR1 is LNHDA, CDR2 SQIVND, per germline (reference sequence). CDR3 size: 13 residues. The CDR3 coding sequence is TGTGCCAGTAGTATCCAGATACAAGAGACCCAGTACTTC. This codes for CASSIQIQETQYF.

The V gene is TRBV28, the J gene TRBJ2-5, with 9 bases that match TRBD2. V dropped 4 bases and J dropped 5; count of bases not matched to a gene: 8. CDR1 MDHEN and CDR2 SYDVKM come from the germline V gene. The CDR3 is 15 residues long. CDR3 nucleotide sequence: TGTGCCAGCAGTTCCTTCCGCGGACTAGCGGAGACCCAGTACTTC. Its translation is CASSSFRGLAETQYF.

Of note for this clone: Other nucleotide sequences in the sample specify the same CDR3. The chain carries TRBV7-2 and TRBJ2-7; TRBD2 agrees at 9 bases. CDR1 is SGHTA, CDR2 FQGNSA, per germline. The CDR3 totals 15 residues. V gave up 1 base and J gave up 0 bases; unmatched junction bases: 1. This CDR3 is CASSLGTSVSYEQYF. The DNA of the CDR3 is TGTGCCAGCAGCTTAGGGACTAGCGTCTCCTACGAGCAGTACTTC.

The chain uses TRBV23-1 and TRBJ2-3, with a weak D call TRBD1 (5 bases). TRBV23-1 is an ORF; its function is uncertain. Trimming shortened V by 2 bases and J by 0 bases, and 12 bases separated the two germline ends. This CDR3 has 16 residues. The CDR3: CASSQPTVTSTDTQYF. The CDR3, as DNA: TGCGCCAGCAGTCAACCGACAGTCACTAGCACAGATACGCAGTATTTT.

This clone was seen a single time. This sequence joins TRBV5-1 and TRBJ1-3; D gene ambiguous. V lost 0 bases and J lost 3, with 19 bases in between. The CDR3 is 18 residues long. Germline values: CDR1 SGHRS, CDR2 YFSETQ. The chain's CDR3 is CASSLGGFDAVSGNTIYF. The CDR3 DNA sequence: TGCGCCAGCAGCTTGGGAGGGTTCGACGCCGTGAGTGGAAACACCATATATTTT.

The rearrangement links TRBV5-6 to TRBJ2-7; 10 nucleotides match TRBD1. V was clipped by 4 bases and J by 2 bases; unmatched bases: 9. This CDR3 comprises 16 residues. The germline V gene encodes CDR1 SGHDT and CDR2 YYEEEE. The CDR3 reads CASSPLSGQGAYEQYF. CDR3 nucleotide sequence: TGTGCCAGCAGCCCGTTGTCAGGACAGGGGGCCTACGAGCAGTACTTC.

The V gene is TRBV4-1, the J gene TRBJ1-6; 9 bases map to TRBD1. This CDR3 has 16 amino acids. V gave up 1 base and J gave up 8 bases; unmatched junction bases: 6. The germline gives CDR1 MGHRA, CDR2 YSYEKL. CDR3 coding DNA: TGCGCCAGCAGCCAAGTCCCGGGACAGGGTTATTCACCCCTCCACTTT. Its protein product is CASSQVPGQGYSPLHF.

Only a few counts were recorded for this clone. CDR3 in amino acids: CASRHGQGDTEAFF. Here the CDR3 DNA reads TGTGCCAGCAGACACGGACAGGGAGACACTGAAGCTTTCTTT. V and J are TRBV28 and TRBJ1-1; 8 bases align to TRBD1. Unmatched junction bases numbered 6, after V lost 6 bases and J lost 3 bases. The CDR3 spans 14 residues. Germline V CDR1 and CDR2: MDHEN, SYDVKM.

The V gene is TRBV6-1, the J gene TRBJ2-7; D might be TRBD1 (7 bases). This CDR3 region has 14 residues. The germline V gene has CDR1 MNHNS and CDR2 SASEGT. V lost 7 bases and J 3 bases, leaving 16 bases between the germline ends. The CDR3 sequence is CASIAGQPIYEQYF. Written as DNA, the CDR3 is TGTGCCAGCATTGCGGGACAGCCGATCTACGAGCAGTACTTC.

The CDR3 DNA reads as TGTGCCAGCTCACCAGCCGGGACAGGGGGCCGTGCTTTCTTT. It translates to CASSPAGTGGRAFF. The rearrangement joins TRBV18 to TRBJ1-1, with TRBD1 matching 12 bases. The CDR3 runs to 14 residues. V gave up 2 bases and J gave up 11 bases; unmatched junction bases: 6. Germline-derived CDR1 and CDR2 are KGHSH and LQKENI.

In DNA form, the CDR3 reads TGTGCCAGCAGGACAGGGGGCTCCTACGAGCAGTACTTC. Translating it yields CASRTGGSYEQYF. J is TRBJ2-7 and V is TRBV28, with 9 bases that match TRBD1. This CDR3 has 13 residues. V dropped 6 bases and J dropped 0; count of bases not matched to a gene: 0. Germline CDR1 is MDHEN and CDR2 is SYDVKM.

The chain recombines TRBV11-1 with TRBJ2-1; D is perhaps TRBD1 (5 bases). Germline V gene sequence: CDR1 SGHAT, CDR2 FQDESV (reference sequence). Trimming took 3 bases from V and 12 from J, leaving 18 bases between them. The length of the CDR3 is 14 residues. The DNA of the CDR3 is TGTGCCAGCAGCTTGTTGGGGCTTCCGGTAGGGCAGTTCTTC. It codes for CASSLLGLPVGQFF.